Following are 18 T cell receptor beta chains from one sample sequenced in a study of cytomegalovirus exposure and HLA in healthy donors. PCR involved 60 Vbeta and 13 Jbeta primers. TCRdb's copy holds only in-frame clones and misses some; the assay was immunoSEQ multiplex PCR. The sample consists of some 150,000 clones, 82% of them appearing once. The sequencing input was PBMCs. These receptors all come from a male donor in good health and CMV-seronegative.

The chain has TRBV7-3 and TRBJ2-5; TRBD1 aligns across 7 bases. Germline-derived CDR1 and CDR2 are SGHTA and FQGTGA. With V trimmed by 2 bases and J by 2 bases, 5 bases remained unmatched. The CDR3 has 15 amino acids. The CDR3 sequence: CASSLLGRGQETQYF. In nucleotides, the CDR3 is TGTGCCAGCAGCTTACTAGGCAGGGGGCAAGAGACCCAGTACTTC.

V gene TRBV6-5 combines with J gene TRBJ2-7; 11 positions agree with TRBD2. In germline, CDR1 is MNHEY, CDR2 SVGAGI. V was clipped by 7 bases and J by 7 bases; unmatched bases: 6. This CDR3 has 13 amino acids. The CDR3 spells CASTVAGGQEQYF. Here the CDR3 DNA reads TGTGCCAGCACCGTAGCGGGGGGGCAGGAGCAGTACTTC.

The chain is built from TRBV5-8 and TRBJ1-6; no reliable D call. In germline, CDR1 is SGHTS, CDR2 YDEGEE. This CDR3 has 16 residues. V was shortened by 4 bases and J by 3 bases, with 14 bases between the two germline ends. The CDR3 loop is CASSRWIASYNSPLHF. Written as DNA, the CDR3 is TGTGCCAGCAGCCGGTGGATAGCGAGCTATAATTCACCCCTCCACTTT.

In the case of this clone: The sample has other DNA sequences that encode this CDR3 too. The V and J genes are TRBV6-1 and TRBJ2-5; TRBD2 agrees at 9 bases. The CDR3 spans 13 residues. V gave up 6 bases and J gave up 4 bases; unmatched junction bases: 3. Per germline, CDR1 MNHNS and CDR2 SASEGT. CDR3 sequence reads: CASRGLAGETQYF. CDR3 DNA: TGTGCCAGCAGGGGACTAGCCGGAGAGACCCAGTACTTC.

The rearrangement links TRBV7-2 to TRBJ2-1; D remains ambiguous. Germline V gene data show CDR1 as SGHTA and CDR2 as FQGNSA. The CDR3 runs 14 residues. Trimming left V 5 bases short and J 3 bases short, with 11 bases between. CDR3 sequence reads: CASSPSGHYNEQFF. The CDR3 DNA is TGTGCCAGCAGCCCCTCGGGTCACTACAATGAGCAGTTCTTC.

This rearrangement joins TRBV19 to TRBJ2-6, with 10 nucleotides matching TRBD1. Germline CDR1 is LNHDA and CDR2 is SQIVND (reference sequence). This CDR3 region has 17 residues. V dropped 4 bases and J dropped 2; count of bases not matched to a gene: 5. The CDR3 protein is CASSTRQGAAGANVLTF. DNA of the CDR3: TGTGCCAGTAGTACGAGACAGGGGGCGGCTGGGGCCAACGTCCTGACTTTC.

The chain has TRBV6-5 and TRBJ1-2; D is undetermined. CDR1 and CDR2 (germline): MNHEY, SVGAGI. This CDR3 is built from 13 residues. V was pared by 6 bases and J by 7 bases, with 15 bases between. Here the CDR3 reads CASRQQRVGGYTF. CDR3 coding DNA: TGTGCCAGCAGACAACAACGGGTTGGTGGCTACACCTTC.

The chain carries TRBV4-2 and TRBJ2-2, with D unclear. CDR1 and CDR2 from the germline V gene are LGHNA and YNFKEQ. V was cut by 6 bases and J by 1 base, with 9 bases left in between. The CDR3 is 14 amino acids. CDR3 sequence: CASRIPGNTGELFF. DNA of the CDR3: TGTGCCAGCAGAATACCAGGGAACACCGGGGAGCTGTTTTTT.

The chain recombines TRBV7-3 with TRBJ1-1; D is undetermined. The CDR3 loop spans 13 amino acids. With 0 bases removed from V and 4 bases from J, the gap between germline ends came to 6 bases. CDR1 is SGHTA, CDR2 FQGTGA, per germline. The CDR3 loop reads CASSLTPGTEAFF. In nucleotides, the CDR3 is TGTGCCAGCAGCTTAACTCCCGGCACTGAAGCTTTCTTT.

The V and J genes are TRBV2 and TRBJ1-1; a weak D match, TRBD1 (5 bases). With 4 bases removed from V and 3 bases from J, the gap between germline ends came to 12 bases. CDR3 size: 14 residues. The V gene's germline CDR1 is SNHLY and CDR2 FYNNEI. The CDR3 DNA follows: TGTGCCAGCAGTGCCGGGGGAGGGTACACTGAAGCTTTCTTT. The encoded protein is CASSAGGGYTEAFF.

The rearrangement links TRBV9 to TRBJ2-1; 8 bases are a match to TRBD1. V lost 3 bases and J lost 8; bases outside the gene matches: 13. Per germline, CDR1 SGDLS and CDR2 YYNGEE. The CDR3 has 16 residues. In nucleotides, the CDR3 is TGTGCCAGCAGCGCCCTACAGGGGGTCGGGGGTGATGAGCAGTTCTTC. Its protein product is CASSALQGVGGDEQFF.

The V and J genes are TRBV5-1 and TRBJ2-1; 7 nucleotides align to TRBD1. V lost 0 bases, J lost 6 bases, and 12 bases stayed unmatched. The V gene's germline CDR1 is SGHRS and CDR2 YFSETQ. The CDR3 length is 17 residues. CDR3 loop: CASSLGQGVLLGNEQFF. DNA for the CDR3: TGCGCCAGCAGCTTGGGGCAGGGGGTACTCCTAGGCAATGAGCAGTTCTTC.

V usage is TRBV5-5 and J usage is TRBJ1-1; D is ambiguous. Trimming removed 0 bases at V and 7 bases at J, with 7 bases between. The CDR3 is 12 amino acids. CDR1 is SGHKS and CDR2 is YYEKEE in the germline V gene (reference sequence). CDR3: CASSLVVSEAFF. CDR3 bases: TGTGCCAGCAGCTTGGTTGTGAGTGAAGCTTTCTTT.

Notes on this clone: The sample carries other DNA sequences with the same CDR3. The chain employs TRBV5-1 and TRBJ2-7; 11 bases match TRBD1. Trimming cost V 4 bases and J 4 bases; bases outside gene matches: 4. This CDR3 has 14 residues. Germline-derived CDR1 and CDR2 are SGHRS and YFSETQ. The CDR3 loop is CASSRGQGAYEQYF. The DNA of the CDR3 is TGCGCCAGCAGCAGAGGACAGGGGGCTTACGAGCAGTACTTC.

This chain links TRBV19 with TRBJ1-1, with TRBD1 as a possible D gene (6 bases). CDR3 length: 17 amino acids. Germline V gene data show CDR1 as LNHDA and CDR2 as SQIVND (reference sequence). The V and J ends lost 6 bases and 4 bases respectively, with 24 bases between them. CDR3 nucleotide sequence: TGTGCCAGTAGACGATGGGGGCTTATACAGGGTTCCACTGAAGCTTTCTTT. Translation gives CASRRWGLIQGSTEAFF.

The CDR3 DNA reads TGTGCCAGCAGGGGGGGACTAGACTACGAGCAGTACTTC. Its protein product is CASRGGLDYEQYF. The rearrangement uses TRBV6-5 and TRBJ2-7, with 8 bases lining up with TRBD2. J was trimmed by 3 bases and V by 6 bases; bases with no gene match: 4. The V gene's germline CDR1 is MNHEY and CDR2 SVGAGI. The CDR3 totals 13 residues.

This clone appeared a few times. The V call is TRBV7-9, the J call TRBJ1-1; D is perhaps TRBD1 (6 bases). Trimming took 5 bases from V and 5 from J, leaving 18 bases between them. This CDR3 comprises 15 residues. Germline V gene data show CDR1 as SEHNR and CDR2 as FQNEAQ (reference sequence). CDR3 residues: CASSGQQGMGTEAFF. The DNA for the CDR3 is TGTGCCAGCAGCGGGCAACAGGGAATGGGAACTGAAGCTTTCTTT.

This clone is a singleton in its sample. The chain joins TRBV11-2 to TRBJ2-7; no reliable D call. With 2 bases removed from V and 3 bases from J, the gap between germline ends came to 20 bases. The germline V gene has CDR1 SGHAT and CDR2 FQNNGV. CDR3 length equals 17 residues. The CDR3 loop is CASSLFPRGQAIYEQYF. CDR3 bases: TGTGCCAGCAGCTTATTCCCCCGTGGGCAGGCAATCTACGAGCAGTACTTC.